This entry lists 8 T cell receptor beta chains sequenced from one sample in a study of blood T cell repertoires in COVID-19 (dated by TCRdb to 2018 to 2021). Library creation used the immunoSEQ multiplex PCR assay. TCRdb obtained this table from immuneACCESS and retained in-frame rearrangements with V and J assigned. These tables miss some clones; where compared with another copy, unresolved V genes account for less than half of the shortfall, and the remainder is unexplained. The sample data list roughly 250,000 clones, and about nine tenths of these were observed just once. Roughly 2.1% of the sample comes from the top ten. The sample consisted of PBMCs or T cells enriched from blood (not recorded which). The source of these receptors is a woman in her thirties or forties with acute COVID-19.

V is TRBV27 and J is TRBJ1-2, with D tentatively TRBD1 (6 bases). The ends were cut back, 3 bases at V and 4 bases at J, with 12 bases in the middle. CDR1 is MNHEY, CDR2 SMNVEV, per germline (reference sequence). CDR3 size: 14 residues. For the CDR3, the DNA is TGTGCCAGCAGTTTGGGCAGGGGAGCCTATGGCTACACCTTC. This codes for CASSLGRGAYGYTF.

The V gene is TRBV9, the J gene TRBJ2-7; tentatively, D is TRBD1 (6 bases). The CDR3 runs 12 residues. Trimming removed 3 bases from V and 7 bases from J, with 11 bases in between. Germline V lookup: CDR1 SGDLS, CDR2 YYNGEE. The CDR3 loop reads CASSAPQGEQYF. CDR3 sequence (DNA): TGTGCCAGCAGCGCCCCACAGGGTGAGCAGTACTTC.

This clone has just one count. V is TRBV29-1 and J is TRBJ2-1; 9 nucleotides align to TRBD1. The CDR3 consists of 14 residues. Unmatched junction bases numbered 7, after V lost 6 bases and J lost 4 bases. Germline CDR1 is SQVTM and CDR2 is ANQGSEA. The DNA for the CDR3 is TGCAGCGTGAAGGGACAGGGAACTTACAATGAGCAGTTCTTC. Amino acids: CSVKGQGTYNEQFF.

The chain recombines TRBV4-3 with TRBJ1-4; 8 nucleotides line up with TRBD1. This CDR3 has 20 amino acids. Per germline, CDR1 LGHNA and CDR2 YSLEER. V was clipped by 0 bases and J by 0 bases; unmatched bases: 12. The CDR3 loop is CASSQEYQGAGWTTNEKLFF. The CDR3 nucleotides read TGCGCCAGCAGCCAAGAGTACCAGGGGGCTGGTTGGACAACTAATGAAAAACTGTTTTTT.

The chain links TRBV18 to TRBJ2-7; tentatively, D is TRBD2 (5 bases). The V gene's germline CDR1 is KGHSH and CDR2 LQKENI. V lost 4 bases to trimming and J lost 3 bases, with 13 bases between them. The CDR3 spans 14 residues. For the CDR3, the DNA is TGTGCCAGCTCACTATCGAGGGTGAACTACGAGCAGTACTTC. This codes for CASSLSRVNYEQYF.

The J gene is TRBJ2-3, the V gene TRBV27; weak D call: TRBD2 (6 bases). Germline V lookup: CDR1 MNHEY, CDR2 SMNVEV (reference sequence). Trimming stripped 5 bases from V and 2 bases from J, with 17 bases between. This CDR3 has 16 amino acids. CDR3 nucleotides: TGTGCCAGCAGTCGTACTCGGGGGTTGCTCACAGATACGCAGTATTTT. It codes for CASSRTRGLLTDTQYF.

The J gene is TRBJ2-5, the V gene TRBV19; TRBD2 matches at 10 bases. CDR3 size: 15 residues. The germline gives CDR1 LNHDA, CDR2 SQIVND (reference sequence). Trimming removed 4 bases from V and 7 bases from J; junction bases left unmatched: 9. The chain's CDR3 is CASSNELAGAGTQYF. CDR3 sequence (DNA): TGTGCCAGTAGTAATGAGCTAGCGGGGGCTGGGACCCAGTACTTC.

V and J are TRBV28 and TRBJ1-2, with TRBD1 matching 9 bases. The V and J ends lost 5 bases and 10 bases, in that order; junction bases with no gene match: 8. The germline V gene has CDR1 MDHEN and CDR2 SYDVKM. CDR3 length equals 13 residues. CDR3 residues: CASSPRTGELYTF. CDR3 in DNA: TGTGCCAGCAGTCCCCGGACAGGGGAACTCTACACCTTC.